The source of this T cell receptor (beta chain) is a study of T cells in Graves' hyperthyroidism and ophthalmopathy. Amplification of TCR beta CDR3 regions was performed using RNA transcripts as template. First-round RT-PCR of the TCR CDR3 relied on the HTBI primer set. TCRdb reprocessed the multiplex PCR reads with MiXCR, giving one entry per CDR3 protein. Among around 400,000 distinct CDR3 sequences listed, 20% to 25% were seen once. CDR1 is MGHRA, CDR2 YSYEKL, per germline. Trimming took 3 bases from V and 6 from J, leaving 15 bases between them. This CDR3 is built from 15 residues. The TCR sequence derives from a man aged 50 to 60 with Graves' hyperthyroidism. What was sequenced was blood. The chain uses TRBV4-1 and TRBJ2-1, with D perhaps being TRBD1 or TRBD2 (6 bases each). The CDR3 spells CASSHEQGLGNEQFF. The CDR3 nucleotides are TGCGCCAGCAGCCACGAACAGGGACTGGGCAATGAGCAGTTCTTC.